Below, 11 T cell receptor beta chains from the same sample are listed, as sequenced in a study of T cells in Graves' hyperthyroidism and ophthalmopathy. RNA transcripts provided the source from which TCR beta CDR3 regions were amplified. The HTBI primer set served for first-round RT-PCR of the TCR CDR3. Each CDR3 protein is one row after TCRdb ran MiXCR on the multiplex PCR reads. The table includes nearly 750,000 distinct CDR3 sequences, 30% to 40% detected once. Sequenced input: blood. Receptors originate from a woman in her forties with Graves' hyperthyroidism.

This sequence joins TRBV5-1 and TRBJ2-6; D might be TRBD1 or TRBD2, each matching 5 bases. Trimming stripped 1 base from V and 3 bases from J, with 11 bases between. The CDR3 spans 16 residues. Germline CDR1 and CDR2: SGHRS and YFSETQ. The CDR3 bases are TGCGCCAGCAGCTTGCGAGGGGTAGGTGGGGCCAACGTCCTGACTTTC. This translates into CASSLRGVGGANVLTF.

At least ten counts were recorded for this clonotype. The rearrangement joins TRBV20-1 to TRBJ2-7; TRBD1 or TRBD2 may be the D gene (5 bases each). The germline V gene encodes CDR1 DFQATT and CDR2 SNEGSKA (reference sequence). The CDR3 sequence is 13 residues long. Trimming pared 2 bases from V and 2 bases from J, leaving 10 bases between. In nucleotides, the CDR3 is TGCAGTGCTAGACGGGACGGTACCTACGAGCAGTACTTC. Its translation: CSARRDGTYEQYF.

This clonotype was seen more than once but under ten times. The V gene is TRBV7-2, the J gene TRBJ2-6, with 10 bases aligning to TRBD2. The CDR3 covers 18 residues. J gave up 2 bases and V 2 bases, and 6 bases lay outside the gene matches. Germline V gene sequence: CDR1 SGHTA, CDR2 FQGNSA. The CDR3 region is CASSLSLAGVPGANVLTF. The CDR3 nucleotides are TGTGCCAGCAGCTTATCGCTAGCGGGAGTTCCTGGGGCCAACGTCCTGACTTTC.

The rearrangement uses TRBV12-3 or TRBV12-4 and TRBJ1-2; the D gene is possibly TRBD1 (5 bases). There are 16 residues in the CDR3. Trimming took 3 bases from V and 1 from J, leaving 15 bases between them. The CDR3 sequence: CASSLLQGSYNYGYTF. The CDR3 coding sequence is TGTGCCAGCAGTTTGTTGCAGGGTTCCTATAACTATGGCTACACCTTC.

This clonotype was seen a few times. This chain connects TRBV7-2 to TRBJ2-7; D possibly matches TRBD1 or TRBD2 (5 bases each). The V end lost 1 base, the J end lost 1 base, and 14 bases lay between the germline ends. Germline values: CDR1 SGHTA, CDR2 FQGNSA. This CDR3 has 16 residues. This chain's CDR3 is CASSLVRDRGSYEQYF. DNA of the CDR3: TGTGCCAGCAGCTTAGTTCGGGACCGAGGATCCTACGAGCAGTACTTC.

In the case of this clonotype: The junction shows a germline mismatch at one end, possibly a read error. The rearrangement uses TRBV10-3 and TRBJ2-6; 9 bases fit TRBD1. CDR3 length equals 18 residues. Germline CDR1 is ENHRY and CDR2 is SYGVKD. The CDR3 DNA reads TGTGCCACCAGTGAGACAGGGGGACAGGGTGACGGGGCCAACGTCCTGACTTTC. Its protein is CATSETGGQGDGANVLTF.

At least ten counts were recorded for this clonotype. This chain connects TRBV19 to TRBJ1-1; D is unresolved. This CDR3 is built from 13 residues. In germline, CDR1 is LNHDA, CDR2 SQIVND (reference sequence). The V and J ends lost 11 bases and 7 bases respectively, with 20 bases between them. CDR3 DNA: TGTGCCGGTCTAGACCCCCTGTTAGGTGAAGCTTTCTTT. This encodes CAGLDPLLGEAFF.

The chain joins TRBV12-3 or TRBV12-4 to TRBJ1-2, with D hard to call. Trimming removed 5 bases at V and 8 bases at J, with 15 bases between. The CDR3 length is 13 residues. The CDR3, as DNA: TGTGCCAGCAGTCCCCGCCATGAGAGAGGCTACACCTTC. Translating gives CASSPRHERGYTF.

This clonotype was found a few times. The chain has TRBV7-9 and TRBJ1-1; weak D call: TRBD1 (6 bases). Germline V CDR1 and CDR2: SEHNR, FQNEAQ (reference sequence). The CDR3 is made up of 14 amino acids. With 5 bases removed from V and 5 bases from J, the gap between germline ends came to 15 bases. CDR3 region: CASSIGGGRTEAFF. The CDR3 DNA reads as TGTGCCAGCAGCATAGGGGGGGGAAGGACTGAAGCTTTCTTT. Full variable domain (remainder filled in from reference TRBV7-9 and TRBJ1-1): DTGVSQNPRHKITKRGQNVTFRCDPISEHNRLYWYRQTLGQGPEFLTYFQNEAQLEKSRLLSDRFSAERPKGSFSTLEIQRTEQGDSAMYLCASSIGGGRTEAFFGQGTRLTVV.

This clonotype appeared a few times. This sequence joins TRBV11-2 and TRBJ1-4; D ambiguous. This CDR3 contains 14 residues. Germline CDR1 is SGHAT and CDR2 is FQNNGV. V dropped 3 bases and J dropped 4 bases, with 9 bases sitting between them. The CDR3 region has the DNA TGTGCCAGCAGCTTGTCGCAGATTAATGAAAAACTGTTTTTT. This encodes CASSLSQINEKLFF.

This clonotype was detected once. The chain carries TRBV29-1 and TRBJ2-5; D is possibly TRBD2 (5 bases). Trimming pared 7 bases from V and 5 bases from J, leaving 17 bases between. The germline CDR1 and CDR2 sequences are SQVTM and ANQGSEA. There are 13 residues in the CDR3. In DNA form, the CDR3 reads TGCAGCGGGAGGCCTACCTTGGGGGAGACCCAGTACTTC. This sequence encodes CSGRPTLGETQYF.